One sample yielded the 21 T cell receptor beta chains listed below, sequenced in a study of cytomegalovirus exposure and HLA in healthy donors. Primers included in the PCR were 60 Vbeta and 13 Jbeta primers. TCRdb keeps only in-frame clones here, not all; method: immunoSEQ multiplex PCR. The data show around 130,000 clones, 75% to 85% seen once. Sequences were obtained from PBMCs. Source of these receptors: a male donor in good health and CMV-seropositive.

This clone has just one count. This chain connects TRBV2 to TRBJ2-7, with 8 bases fitting TRBD2. CDR3 length equals 14 residues. Germline V gene lookup returns CDR1 SNHLY and CDR2 FYNNEI. Trimming removed 0 bases from V and 3 bases from J; junction bases left unmatched: 1. The CDR3 bases are TGTGCCAGCAGTGAAGCGGGACTAGTCTACGAGCAGTACTTC. Translated: CASSEAGLVYEQYF.

This clone was found a few times. V gene TRBV5-5 combines with J gene TRBJ1-2; 8 bases align to TRBD1. Germline V gene sequence: CDR1 SGHKS, CDR2 YYEKEE (reference sequence). The CDR3 covers 13 residues. V lost 5 bases and J lost 8; bases outside the gene matches: 8. This CDR3 reads CASRMRTGTGYTF. For the CDR3, the DNA is TGTGCCAGCAGAATGAGGACAGGGACCGGCTACACCTTC.

The J gene is TRBJ2-3, the V gene TRBV4-3, with a tentative D call TRBD1 (5 bases). With 4 bases removed from V and 2 bases from J, the gap between germline ends came to 10 bases. Per germline, CDR1 LGHNA and CDR2 YSLEER. This CDR3 region has 14 residues. The CDR3 protein is CASSPQGHTDTQYF. In DNA form, the CDR3 reads TGCGCCAGCAGCCCTCAGGGCCACACAGATACGCAGTATTTT.

The chain joins TRBV6-1 to TRBJ2-4; possibly TRBD2 for D (5 bases). The CDR3 extends over 15 amino acids. Germline V CDR1 and CDR2: MNHNS, SASEGT. Trimming pared 1 base from V and 8 bases from J, leaving 15 bases between. The CDR3 sequence: CASSEVSLLRDIQYF. CDR3 in DNA: TGTGCCAGCAGTGAAGTAAGCCTTCTGAGGGACATTCAGTACTTC.

This clone showed up just a few times. The chain combines TRBV11-3 with TRBJ2-7, with D possibly being TRBD2 (6 bases). Germline V gives CDR1 SGHNT, CDR2 YENEEA. V lost 3 bases and J lost 0, with 12 bases in between. The CDR3 extends over 15 amino acids. CDR3 in DNA: TGTGCCAGCAGCTTCGCGCGGGGCCCCTCCTACGAGCAGTACTTC. Translation gives CASSFARGPSYEQYF.

This chain connects TRBV7-8 to TRBJ1-2; D is perhaps TRBD1 (6 bases). The V end lost 5 bases, the J end lost 8 bases, and 21 bases lay between the germline ends. Germline CDR1 and CDR2: SGHVS and FQNEAQ. This CDR3 comprises 15 residues. CDR3 nucleotide sequence: TGTGCCAGCAGCCGCCCTGGGGGCGCGAAATTAGGCTACACCTTC. Protein: CASSRPGGAKLGYTF.

This clone was picked up one time. The chain links TRBV5-1 to TRBJ2-7; 9 bases match TRBD1. Germline loops: CDR1 SGHRS, CDR2 YFSETQ. Losses at the gene ends were 4 bases for V and 2 bases for J; bases not matched to a gene: 7. This CDR3 has 15 residues. The DNA of the CDR3 is TGCGCCAGCAGCGCGACAGGGGGGGGCCCCTACGAGCAGTACTTC. Translating it yields CASSATGGGPYEQYF.

In its sample, this clone was seen a few times. V usage is TRBV11-2 and J usage is TRBJ1-2; 7 bases align to TRBD1. CDR3 length equals 14 residues. Germline values: CDR1 SGHAT, CDR2 FQNNGV. V lost 5 bases to trimming and J lost 5 bases; unmatched junction nucleotides: 8. The CDR3 is CASSNRGGGYGYTF. In nucleotides, the CDR3 is TGTGCCAGCAGCAACAGGGGTGGAGGATATGGCTACACCTTC.

The DNA for the CDR3 is TGTGCCATCGCCCGGGGCACAGATACGCAGTATTTT. Protein: CAIARGTDTQYF. This chain uses TRBV10-3 with TRBJ2-3; D unclear. Trimming cost V 8 bases and J 1 base, with 7 bases left between them. The CDR3 sequence is 12 residues long. In germline, CDR1 is ENHRY, CDR2 SYGVKD.

The chain is built from TRBV29-1 and TRBJ2-1, with TRBD2 identical over 7 bases. CDR1 and CDR2 (germline): SQVTM, ANQGSEA. The V gene end was trimmed by 7 bases and the J gene end by 2 bases; junction bases not matched to a gene: 8. The CDR3 is made up of 14 amino acids. CDR3 nucleotide sequence: TGCAGCGCTGCGGCTAGCGGAACCTACAATGAGCAGTTCTTC. Encoded protein: CSAAASGTYNEQFF.

The V gene is TRBV20-1, the J gene TRBJ2-7; 7 bases agree with TRBD2. Germline CDR1 DFQATT, CDR2 SNEGSKA (reference sequence). The CDR3 sequence is 11 residues long. Trimming removed 6 bases from V and 7 bases from J; junction bases left unmatched: 6. DNA for the CDR3: TGCAGTGCCACTCGGGAGGAGGAGCAGTACTTC. It codes for CSATREEEQYF.

This clone was detected only a few times. The chain recombines TRBV28 with TRBJ1-6; unclear D gene. Germline V gene lookup returns CDR1 MDHEN and CDR2 SYDVKM. V shed 1 base and J shed 10 bases, with 11 bases lying between them. This CDR3 has 14 amino acids. CDR3 region: CASSLLSGESPLHF. DNA of the CDR3: TGTGCCAGCAGTTTATTGTCCGGGGAATCACCCCTCCACTTT.

The V call is TRBV6-1, the J call TRBJ1-5; tentatively, D is TRBD1 (5 bases). The CDR3 contains 15 residues. Germline V lookup: CDR1 MNHNS, CDR2 SASEGT. Between the trimmed V and J ends, which lost 8 bases and 0 bases, there was a span of 14 bases. The CDR3 nucleotides read TGTGCCAGCGACAGATTTCAATATAGCAATCAGCCCCAGCATTTT. Translated: CASDRFQYSNQPQHF.

This clone was observed a handful of times. The V gene is TRBV7-2, the J gene TRBJ1-2, with TRBD1 identical over 9 bases. This CDR3 has 15 residues. V trimming: 4 bases; J trimming: 7 bases; junction bases outside the gene matches: 10. Per the germline V gene, CDR1 is SGHTA and CDR2 is FQGNSA. CDR3 loop: CASSSSGTGSSGYTF. The CDR3 DNA reads as TGTGCCAGCAGCTCCTCCGGGACAGGGTCGAGTGGCTACACCTTC. The variable domain in full, with the rest retrieved from reference TRBV7-2 and TRBJ1-2, is GAGVSQSPSNKVTEKGKDVELRCDPISGHTALYWYRQSLGQGLEFLIYFQGNSAPDKSGLPSDRFSAERTGGSVSTLTIQRTQQEDSAVYLCASSSSGTGSSGYTFGSGTRLTVV.

A word on this clone: Sequence at one end of the junction differs from germline and may be a read error. This chain links TRBV9 with TRBJ2-6; D possibly corresponds to TRBD1 (5 bases). Germline-derived CDR1 and CDR2 are SGDLS and YYNGEE. The CDR3 has 15 residues. CDR3 residues: CASSVDISGANGLTF. In nucleotides, the CDR3 is TGTGCCAGCAGCGTAGACATCTCTGGGGCCAACGGCCTGACTTTC.

This clone came up a few times. The genes are TRBV10-3 and TRBJ2-7; D gene ambiguous. The V and J ends lost 4 bases and 5 bases respectively, with 12 bases between them. CDR3 length equals 13 residues. Germline loops: CDR1 ENHRY, CDR2 SYGVKD. The CDR3 DNA sequence: TGTGCCATCAGTGTTACCTCAGAGGACGAGCAGTACTTC. This encodes CAISVTSEDEQYF.

This clone has more than one count but fewer than ten. The chain employs TRBV30 and TRBJ1-5; D is ambiguous. Germline values: CDR1 GTSNPN, CDR2 SVGIG (reference sequence). CDR3 length: 13 amino acids. V shed 3 bases and J shed 4 bases, with 10 bases lying between them. The CDR3: CAWSHDGNQPQHF. As DNA, the CDR3 is TGTGCCTGGAGCCACGACGGGAATCAGCCCCAGCATTTT.

The chain couples TRBV28 to TRBJ2-5; 7 bases align to TRBD1. This CDR3 has 12 amino acids. Trimming cost V 9 bases and J 7 bases; bases outside gene matches: 8. Germline V gene sequence: CDR1 MDHEN, CDR2 SYDVKM. In nucleotides, the CDR3 is TGTGCCAGTGGGACAGCCCCCCGGACCCAGTACTTC. It codes for CASGTAPRTQYF.

V gene TRBV10-3 combines with J gene TRBJ1-4; 8 bases are shared with TRBD1. Germline V gene lookup returns CDR1 ENHRY and CDR2 SYGVKD. V shed 2 bases, J shed 8 bases, and the junction held 7 bases outside the gene matches. The CDR3 has 15 amino acids. CDR3 sequence reads: CAISEGQGSVEKLFF. DNA for the CDR3: TGTGCCATCAGTGAGGGACAGGGTAGTGTGGAAAAACTGTTTTTT.

The V gene is TRBV6-5, the J gene TRBJ1-5, with a tentative D call TRBD1 (6 bases). This CDR3 spans 14 amino acids. Trimming cost V 6 bases and J 2 bases, with 11 bases left between them. Germline CDR1 MNHEY, CDR2 SVGAGI. The CDR3 loop is CASSPRGRNQPQHF. CDR3 in DNA: TGTGCCAGCAGCCCCAGGGGCCGCAATCAGCCCCAGCATTTT.

The CDR3 DNA sequence: TGTGCCTGGAGTCTTATGTTACAGGGGGCGTCCACAGATACGCAGTATTTT. This translates into CAWSLMLQGASTDTQYF. The chain carries TRBV30 and TRBJ2-3, with 9 bases aligning to TRBD1. CDR1 is GTSNPN, CDR2 SVGIG, per germline (reference sequence). The CDR3 is 17 residues long. Trimming removed 2 bases from V and 2 bases from J; junction bases left unmatched: 11.